The T cell receptor beta chain under discussion was sequenced for a study of blood T cell dynamics during melanoma immunotherapy. Background on the study: Standard first-line treatment here was pembrolizumab or nivolumab plus ipilimumab in metastatic melanoma.

The protocol was immunoSEQ multiplex PCR, while the TCRdb copy is restricted to in-frame clones and leaves out a portion. The repertoire has 15,000 to 20,000 clones, approximately 89% of them found once; the top ten carry 1.5% to 2%. Overall study findings and caveats: Disease-control patients' PBMC repertoires became either more clonal or more diverse at W3.

The J segment lost 4 bases and the V segment lost 4 bases, leaving 6 bases of the junction unmatched. The CDR3 loop spans 16 amino acids. From germline, CDR1 is SGHDT and CDR2 YYEEEE. In regard to this clone: Antigen: not known.

Indicated time point: pre-treatment baseline. At 12 weeks after first infusion, RECIST 1.1 defined response for most patients. Patients with prior systemic cancer treatment, concomitant immunosuppressants, or other active malignancies were excluded. The TCR sequence derives from a human donor with melanoma. The source material was blood, sampled from a patient treated with checkpoint blockade. The V and J genes are TRBV5-6 and TRBJ1-5; 12 bases match TRBD1. The CDR3 region is CASSGTGGRGNQPQHF. The CDR3 DNA is TGTGCCAGCAGCGGGACAGGGGGCCGCGGGAATCAGCCCCAGCATTTT.